One T cell receptor (beta chain) is described in this entry. The data originate from a study of blood T cell repertoires in COVID-19. Study-wide background: Italy, Spain and the United States were the sources of the convalescent and acute COVID-19 samples.

In the authors' methods: Cell counts per sample came from amplifying reference gene primers. Sequenced by immunoSEQ multiplex PCR; TCRdb stores in-frame clones only, minus some. From that table come the V and J calls and clone size; the DNA was used to work out D and trimming. The sample records tens of thousands of clones, around 91% being singletons. Patients at the Seattle site were enrolled during active infection and followed longitudinally. Sequencing was performed on peripheral blood. This receptor was obtained from a woman aged 55-75 years with COVID-19, enrolled during active disease.

The CDR3 DNA follows: TGTGCCAGCAGTTCGATCCTTGGGACAGGGGAAGGACTAGCGGGATTCCAAGAGACCCAGTACTTC. Protein: CASSSILGTGEGLAGFQETQYF. The gene calls are TRBV28 and TRBJ2-5; 12 bases are a match to TRBD2. Germline-derived CDR1 and CDR2 are MDHEN and SYDVKM. This CDR3 has 22 amino acids. With V trimmed by 4 bases and J by 1 base, 22 bases remained unmatched.